The clone carrying this TCR beta chain was counted between two and nine times. Its matching antigen is unknown. The data are from a study of blood T cells in healthy people across ages. Across the study: Using template switching, researchers captured about one barcoded beta molecule for each two T cells.

Next came a second PCR, run for about 7 to 12 cycles, which used a sample-barcoded 5' primer along with a J-beta primer mix. Every single cDNA molecule received a tag from a template-switch adaptor with 12 random nucleotides. Via MiXCR, TCRdb re-called the 5' RACE reads, giving one row per CDR3 protein. The repertoire has more than 500,000 distinct CDR3 sequences, 25% to 30% of them found once; the top ten carry 18%. The CDR3 totals 17 residues. Germline V gives CDR1 LNHNV, CDR2 YYDKDF (reference sequence). The ends lost 7 bases at V and 4 bases at J; junction bases unmatched: 12. Findings and caveats of the study: As age increased, TCR beta diversity per million T cells fell in a roughly linear fashion. Naive CD4+ cells and diversity were both higher in long-lived donors than in aged donors.

The receptor was derived from a woman between 70 and 85 years old in good health. Sequenced material: blood. The chain combines TRBV15 with TRBJ1-6, with 8 bases lining up with TRBD1. CDR3 amino acids: CATTESPGQGYNSPLHF. The DNA of the CDR3 is TGTGCCACCACCGAGTCGCCTGGACAGGGTTATAATTCACCCCTCCACTTT.